These 13 T cell receptor beta chains share one sample of origin, sequenced in a study of T cell responses to AZD1222 COVID-19 vaccine. Only in-frame clones appear in the TCRdb table, and some are missing; sequencing was by immunoSEQ multiplex PCR. The sample has about 100,000 clones; about 91% are singletons. Specimen: peripheral blood, collected on day 0 of AZD1222 vaccination. Receptor source: an adult in good health.

In this sample, this clone turned up once. This rearrangement joins TRBV19 to TRBJ1-1; D unclear. Germline loops: CDR1 LNHDA, CDR2 SQIVND (reference sequence). V lost 5 bases to trimming and J lost 7 bases, with 5 bases between them. The CDR3 is 10 amino acids. The CDR3 loop reads CASSGGEAFF. The CDR3 bases are TGTGCCAGTAGTGGCGGTGAAGCTTTCTTT. The variable domain in full, with the rest retrieved from reference TRBV19 and TRBJ1-1, is DGGITQSPKYLFRKEGQNVTLSCEQNLNHDAMYWYRQDPGQGLRLIYYSQIVNDFQKGDIAEGYSVSREKKESFPLTVTSAQKNPTAFYLCASSGGEAFFGQGTRLTVV.

This clone appeared a single time. This rearrangement joins TRBV30 to TRBJ2-3; D uncertain. The V gene lost 2 bases and the J gene lost 4 bases, with 7 bases spanning the gap. CDR1 is GTSNPN and CDR2 is SVGIG in the germline V gene (reference sequence). CDR3 length: 12 amino acids. This CDR3 is CAWSLRADTQYF. In DNA form, the CDR3 reads TGTGCCTGGAGTCTTAGGGCAGATACGCAGTATTTT.

This clone came up once. This chain uses TRBV7-3 with TRBJ2-7, with 7 bases identical to TRBD1. Trimming took 6 bases from V and 0 from J; bases not matched to a gene: 8. The CDR3 length is 15 residues. The germline V gene has CDR1 SGHTA and CDR2 FQGTGA. The CDR3 sequence is CASSEYRGPSYEQYF. For the CDR3, the DNA is TGTGCCAGCAGTGAATACAGGGGCCCCTCCTACGAGCAGTACTTC. The entire variable domain, with the rest obtained from reference TRBV7-3 and TRBJ2-7, is as follows: GAGVSQTPSNKVTEKGKYVELRCDPISGHTALYWYRQSLGQGPEFLIYFQGTGAADDSGLPNDRFFAVRPEGSVSTLKIQRTERGDSAVYLCASSEYRGPSYEQYFGPGTRLTVT.

This rearrangement joins TRBV14 to TRBJ1-1; the match to TRBD1 covers 7 bases. J was trimmed by 11 bases and V by 1 base; bases with no gene match: 7. The CDR3 length is 13 residues. Germline loops: CDR1 SGHDN, CDR2 FVKESK. The CDR3 nucleotides read TGTGCCAGCAGCCAAGCAAGCAGGGGGGACGCTTTCTTT. Amino acid sequence: CASSQASRGDAFF.

The V and J genes are TRBV12-3 or TRBV12-4 and TRBJ2-7, with D unresolved. This CDR3 region has 12 residues. V was trimmed by 3 bases and J by 4 bases, leaving 7 bases between them. In DNA, the CDR3 is TGTGCCAGCAGTTTGGGTTCGTACGAGCAGTACTTC. It yields the protein CASSLGSYEQYF.

J is TRBJ2-2 and V is TRBV9; D is unclear. Germline assignment: CDR1 SGDLS and CDR2 YYNGEE. CDR3 size: 15 residues. V dropped 0 bases and J dropped 4 bases, with 10 bases sitting between them. The CDR3 sequence is CASSVDNVGTGELFF. CDR3 in DNA: TGTGCCAGCAGCGTAGACAACGTGGGCACCGGGGAGCTGTTTTTT.

This chain links TRBV5-1 with TRBJ2-1, with 7 bases that match TRBD1. V shed 1 base and J 6 bases; nucleotides not matched to a gene: 7. Germline CDR1 is SGHRS and CDR2 is YFSETQ. This CDR3 has 15 residues. The CDR3 bases are TGCGCCAGCAGCTTGTTTGAGGGGGCCCGCAATGAGCAGTTCTTC. Protein product: CASSLFEGARNEQFF.

This sequence joins TRBV29-1 and TRBJ1-2, with D tentatively TRBD1 (5 bases). CDR3 length: 14 residues. Germline CDR1 is SQVTM and CDR2 is ANQGSEA. The germline V and J ends were trimmed by 7 bases and 4 bases, with 19 bases remaining between them. CDR3 DNA sequence: TGCAGCGACCTAGCCGGGACTGCAACCTATGGCTACACCTTC. Protein product: CSDLAGTATYGYTF.

The chain joins TRBV6-9 to TRBJ1-2, with TRBD1 matching over 7 bases. Looked up from germline, CDR1 is MNHGY and CDR2 is SVAAGI. CDR3 size: 15 residues. V gave up 3 bases and J gave up 3 bases; unmatched junction bases: 7. CDR3 in DNA: TGTGCCAGCAGTTACCGACAGGGTCGGGACTATGGCTACACCTTC. Its protein is CASSYRQGRDYGYTF.

The chain has TRBV20-1 and TRBJ2-1; D unresolved. V was shortened by 6 bases and J by 9 bases, with 12 bases between the two germline ends. The CDR3 has 11 residues. Per the germline V gene, CDR1 is DFQATT and CDR2 is SNEGSKA (reference sequence). The CDR3 DNA reads as TGCAGTGCCCAGATGTCTCGTGAGCAGTTCTTC. The encoded protein is CSAQMSREQFF.

The chain combines TRBV5-8 with TRBJ2-7; D perhaps matches TRBD1 (5 bases). The CDR3 is 15 amino acids. Germline CDR1 reads SGHTS; CDR2 reads YDEGEE. The germline V and J ends were trimmed by 0 bases and 2 bases, with 12 bases remaining between them. The CDR3 loop reads CASSLEVAGPYEQYF. In DNA form, the CDR3 reads TGTGCCAGCAGCTTGGAAGTAGCAGGGCCCTACGAGCAGTACTTC.

This clone has more than one count but fewer than ten. The chain joins TRBV5-6 to TRBJ1-1, with D perhaps matching TRBD1 (6 bases). Germline assignment: CDR1 SGHDT and CDR2 YYEEEE. Trimming removed 3 bases at V and 5 bases at J, with 17 bases between. CDR3 size: 15 residues. The CDR3 protein is CASSSYNRDRTEAFF. CDR3 in DNA: TGTGCCAGCAGCTCATACAACAGGGATAGGACTGAAGCTTTCTTT.

V and J are TRBV5-1 and TRBJ1-1; D remains unclear. V was pared by 4 bases and J by 1 base, with 11 bases between. From germline, CDR1 is SGHRS and CDR2 YFSETQ. The CDR3 runs 14 residues. This CDR3 reads CASSPYRSNTEAFF. The DNA of the CDR3 is TGCGCCAGCAGCCCTTACCGATCGAACACTGAAGCTTTCTTT.